The 31 T cell receptor beta chains reported below all come from one sample, sequenced in a study of response to subunit inactivated influenza vaccine. Each CDR3 protein gets one entry after TCRdb re-called the RT-PCR reads with MiXCR. This sample has hundreds of thousands of distinct CDR3 sequences, with 9% to 15% found just once. This sample comprised non-naive T cells sorted from PBMCs, obtained 14 days before vaccination. The receptors stem from a man aged 45-65 years who received an inactivated influenza vaccine.

There are many counts of this clonotype. This rearrangement joins TRBV4-3 to TRBJ1-5; D gene ambiguous. The CDR3 has 18 amino acids. CDR1 is LGHNA and CDR2 is YSLEER in the germline V gene. The ends were cut back, 0 bases at V and 2 bases at J, with 17 bases in the middle. The CDR3 spells CASSQEWEGKRGNQPQHF. The CDR3 region has the DNA TGCGCCAGCAGCCAAGAGTGGGAGGGAAAGAGAGGCAATCAGCCCCAGCATTTT.

The chain uses TRBV2 and TRBJ2-3; the match to TRBD1 covers 10 bases. Germline V gene lookup returns CDR1 SNHLY and CDR2 FYNNEI. Losses at the gene ends were 4 bases for V and 2 bases for J; bases not matched to a gene: 0. This CDR3 comprises 14 residues. CDR3 in amino acids: CASSGQGATDTQYF. CDR3 in DNA: TGTGCCAGCAGTGGACAGGGGGCCACAGATACGCAGTATTTT.

The gene calls are TRBV27 and TRBJ2-1, with TRBD2 as a possible D gene (5 bases). V lost 5 bases and J lost 2, with 10 bases in between. The CDR3 is made up of 14 amino acids. Germline CDR1 reads MNHEY; CDR2 reads SMNVEV (reference sequence). This CDR3 reads CASSMGVAYNEQFF. The DNA of the CDR3 is TGTGCCAGCAGTATGGGAGTCGCCTACAATGAGCAGTTCTTC.

This sequence joins TRBV25-1 and TRBJ2-7; TRBD1 matches 12 bases. Germline lookup yields CDR1 MGHDK and CDR2 SYGVNS. Trimming took 2 bases from V and 6 from J; bases not matched to a gene: 8. This CDR3 comprises 16 residues. The DNA for the CDR3 is TGTGCCAGCAGTGAAGGATCCGGGACAGGGGGCGCCGAGCAGTACTTC. Its translation is CASSEGSGTGGAEQYF.

This clonotype was counted a few times. In DNA form, the CDR3 reads TGTGCCAGCAGTTTCGGGGCCCTGGAGGGCTACACCTTC. Translating it yields CASSFGALEGYTF. This chain joins TRBV27 and TRBJ1-2; possibly TRBD1 for D (5 bases). The V end lost 3 bases, the J end lost 8 bases, and 13 bases lay between the germline ends. The CDR3 totals 13 residues. Germline lookup yields CDR1 MNHEY and CDR2 SMNVEV (reference sequence).

This clonotype was counted a few times. V is TRBV6-2 or TRBV6-3 and J is TRBJ1-5; 9 nucleotides agree with TRBD1. Germline CDR1 MNHEY, CDR2 SVGEGT. This CDR3 spans 13 amino acids. Trimming at V came to 9 bases and at J to 4 bases, leaving 4 bases not matched to a gene. The CDR3 loop is CARWTGANQPQHF. The CDR3 region has the DNA TGTGCCAGGTGGACAGGGGCAAATCAGCCCCAGCATTTT.

This clonotype was recorded a few times. CDR3 protein: CASSPSLVTQETQYF. The CDR3 DNA is TGTGCCAGCAGCCCCTCATTAGTCACTCAAGAGACCCAGTACTTC. The rearrangement links TRBV5-6 to TRBJ2-5; D not certain. The CDR3 has 15 residues. Trimming removed 4 bases at V and 2 bases at J, with 15 bases between. The germline gives CDR1 SGHDT, CDR2 YYEEEE.

The gene calls are TRBV28 and TRBJ2-7; TRBD1 matches 8 bases. The V gene's germline CDR1 is MDHEN and CDR2 SYDVKM. CDR3 length: 13 residues. V gave up 5 bases and J gave up 6 bases; unmatched junction bases: 6. CDR3 region: CASSKQGVSEQYF. The CDR3 DNA reads as TGTGCCAGCAGTAAACAGGGGGTCAGCGAGCAGTACTTC.

This clonotype was found a few times. This chain joins TRBV5-1 and TRBJ2-5; D tentatively fits TRBD1 or TRBD2 (5 bases each). The ends were cut back, 4 bases at V and 1 base at J, with 17 bases in the middle. The length of the CDR3 is 16 residues. Germline CDR1 is SGHRS and CDR2 is YFSETQ. The CDR3: CASSLGPTVGQETQYF. CDR3 in DNA: TGCGCCAGCAGCCTGGGACCGACAGTGGGCCAAGAGACCCAGTACTTC.

In its sample, this clonotype was seen a few times. The V gene is TRBV5-1, the J gene TRBJ2-7, with TRBD2 matching over 13 bases. Trimming removed 4 bases from V and 6 bases from J; junction bases left unmatched: 7. CDR3 length: 15 amino acids. From germline, CDR1 is SGHRS and CDR2 YFSETQ. This CDR3 reads CASSRGTSGVSEQYF. The DNA for the CDR3 is TGCGCCAGCAGCAGAGGGACTAGCGGGGTGTCCGAGCAGTACTTC.

J is TRBJ2-3 and V is TRBV19; no clear D. Germline V CDR1 and CDR2: LNHDA, SQIVND (reference sequence). The CDR3 is 14 residues long. The ends were cut back, 6 bases at V and 2 bases at J, with 12 bases in the middle. The CDR3 protein is CASRVSPTTDTQYF. The CDR3, as DNA: TGTGCCAGTAGGGTATCCCCCACCACAGATACGCAGTATTTT.

Ten or more counts support this clonotype. V is TRBV7-8 and J is TRBJ2-1, with 12 bases aligning to TRBD2. Germline trimming cut 11 bases from V and 5 bases from J; bases unmatched to any gene: 10. CDR1 and CDR2 (germline): SGHVS, FQNEAQ. The CDR3 length is 15 residues. CDR3 sequence (DNA): TGTGCCTCAGGGAGGTGGACTAGCGGGGACAATGAGCAGTTCTTC. Amino acid sequence: CASGRWTSGDNEQFF.

There are many counts of this clonotype. V gene TRBV5-5 combines with J gene TRBJ2-3, with D uncertain. Trimming removed 4 bases from V and 5 bases from J, with 11 bases in between. The CDR3 has 13 residues. From germline, CDR1 is SGHKS and CDR2 YYEKEE (reference sequence). The CDR3 loop is CASSPHQRDTQYF. In DNA form, the CDR3 reads TGTGCCAGCAGCCCCCACCAGAGAGATACGCAGTATTTT.

This clonotype was found a few times. V is TRBV10-3 and J is TRBJ2-7; D is uncertain. Germline V gene data show CDR1 as ENHRY and CDR2 as SYGVKD. V lost 3 bases and J 4 bases, leaving 16 bases between the germline ends. The CDR3 has 15 residues. The CDR3 DNA is TGTGCCATCAGTGACAGCCCGAACATTGGTTACGAGCAGTACTTC. Amino acid sequence: CAISDSPNIGYEQYF.

J is TRBJ2-6 and V is TRBV10-3; D is possibly TRBD2 (6 bases). Germline loops: CDR1 ENHRY, CDR2 SYGVKD. The CDR3 is 15 amino acids. The V gene lost 8 bases and the J gene lost 0 bases, with 11 bases spanning the gap. For the CDR3, the DNA is TGTGCCATCGGGCAGGGAGGCTCTGGGGCCAACGTCCTGACTTTC. It yields the protein CAIGQGGSGANVLTF.

Ten or more counts support this clonotype. This chain links TRBV20-1 with TRBJ2-7; D may be TRBD1 (6 bases). The germline V gene encodes CDR1 DFQATT and CDR2 SNEGSKA (reference sequence). V was shortened by 0 bases and J by 4 bases, with 19 bases between the two germline ends. The CDR3 covers 16 residues. The CDR3 is CSARDRGQTFLYEQYF. CDR3 nucleotides: TGCAGTGCTAGAGATCGCGGACAGACCTTCTTGTACGAGCAGTACTTC.

The chain employs TRBV18 and TRBJ2-2, with TRBD1 identical over 9 bases. Germline V gives CDR1 KGHSH, CDR2 LQKENI. CDR3 length: 15 amino acids. Trimming at V came to 5 bases and at J to 4 bases, leaving 5 bases not matched to a gene. The chain's CDR3 is CASSRGQGSTGELFF. In nucleotides, the CDR3 is TGTGCCAGCTCAAGGGGACAGGGCAGCACCGGGGAGCTGTTTTTT.

This clonotype was seen more than once but under ten times. The rearrangement links TRBV29-1 to TRBJ2-5, with TRBD2 matching over 9 bases. The length of the CDR3 is 15 residues. V shed 5 bases and J 2 bases; nucleotides not matched to a gene: 9. Germline lookup yields CDR1 SQVTM and CDR2 ANQGSEA. This chain's CDR3 is CSVRPLAGVQETQYF. In DNA, the CDR3 is TGCAGCGTTCGACCTTTAGCGGGGGTGCAAGAGACCCAGTACTTC.

The rearrangement uses TRBV7-2 and TRBJ2-5, with 8 bases matching TRBD2. The length of the CDR3 is 16 residues. Germline-derived CDR1 and CDR2 are SGHTA and FQGNSA. J gave up 4 bases and V 5 bases, and 12 bases lay outside the gene matches. CDR3: CASSPRGGGPGETQYF. In DNA, the CDR3 is TGTGCCAGCAGCCCACGGGGCGGGGGGCCAGGAGAGACCCAGTACTTC.

This chain uses TRBV20-1 with TRBJ2-3; D is unresolved. The germline gives CDR1 DFQATT, CDR2 SNEGSKA (reference sequence). The length of the CDR3 is 15 residues. Trimming left V 5 bases short and J 4 bases short, with 19 bases between. The CDR3 nucleotides read TGCAGTGCTGGAGTGGCGCAAAGGGTCCCAGATACGCAGTATTTT. It translates to CSAGVAQRVPDTQYF.

The chain recombines TRBV5-1 with TRBJ2-1; no reliable D call. The CDR3 covers 15 residues. V was pared by 0 bases and J by 0 bases, with 7 bases between. CDR1 SGHRS and CDR2 YFSETQ come from the germline V gene. The CDR3 loop reads CASSLEVLSYNEQFF. CDR3 nucleotide sequence: TGCGCCAGCAGCTTGGAGGTCCTCTCCTACAATGAGCAGTTCTTC.

This chain joins TRBV7-9 and TRBJ1-1; D gene uncertain. Deletions cut 6 bases from V and 5 bases from J, with 16 bases between. Germline V gene sequence: CDR1 SEHNR, CDR2 FQNEAQ (reference sequence). This CDR3 region has 14 residues. CDR3 DNA: TGTGCCAGCAGTCTAGGAACCGAGAGGACTGAAGCTTTCTTT. Its protein is CASSLGTERTEAFF.

J is TRBJ1-1 and V is TRBV6-2 or TRBV6-3, with 9 bases that match TRBD1. CDR1 and CDR2 (germline): MNHEY, SVGEGT. The CDR3 spans 15 residues. The ends lost 5 bases at V and 2 bases at J; junction bases unmatched: 6. In DNA, the CDR3 is TGTGCCAGCAGTGGCTCGGACAGGGGTAACACTGAAGCTTTCTTT. It is translated as CASSGSDRGNTEAFF.

This chain connects TRBV7-8 to TRBJ1-1, with D possibly TRBD1 on 6 matching bases. Germline CDR1 and CDR2: SGHVS and FQNEAQ. The V and J ends lost 7 bases and 3 bases respectively, with 18 bases between them. The CDR3 length is 15 residues. The CDR3 DNA sequence: TGTGCCAGCAAGAAAGGGGGGGGCTTTTACACTGAAGCTTTCTTT. Protein: CASKKGGGFYTEAFF.

V and J are TRBV6-2 or TRBV6-3 and TRBJ2-2, with a possible D match to TRBD2 (5 bases). V was cut by 6 bases and J by 5 bases, with 13 bases left in between. Germline loops: CDR1 MNHEY, CDR2 SVGEGT. The CDR3 contains 14 residues. The CDR3 region is CASSLLAWTGELFF. As DNA, the CDR3 is TGTGCCAGCAGCTTGTTAGCGTGGACCGGGGAGCTGTTTTTT.

V gene TRBV5-1 combines with J gene TRBJ1-4; D may be TRBD1 (6 bases). The V gene's germline CDR1 is SGHRS and CDR2 YFSETQ. CDR3 length: 15 amino acids. V was clipped by 4 bases and J by 3 bases, with 13 bases between them. The CDR3 nucleotides read TGCGCCAGCAGCGCAACAGGGATGGCTAATGAAAAACTGTTTTTT. This gives the protein CASSATGMANEKLFF. The whole variable domain, remainder taken from reference TRBV5-1 and TRBJ1-4, is KAGVTQTPRYLIKTRGQQVTLSCSPISGHRSVSWYQQTPGQGLQFLFEYFSETQRNKGNFPGRFSGRQFSNSRSEMNVSTLELGDSALYLCASSATGMANEKLFFGSGTQLSVL.

In this sample, this clonotype turned up a few times. The chain carries TRBV20-1 and TRBJ2-5; unclear D gene. The CDR3 spans 15 residues. Germline loops: CDR1 DFQATT, CDR2 SNEGSKA (reference sequence). The V and J ends lost 3 bases and 1 base respectively, with 15 bases between them. The chain's CDR3 is CSASYGPNLQETQYF. DNA for the CDR3: TGCAGTGCTAGTTACGGGCCTAATCTCCAAGAGACCCAGTACTTC.

This clonotype was seen only a few times. The chain couples TRBV12-3 or TRBV12-4 to TRBJ1-1; D uncertain. Trimming stripped 7 bases from V and 3 bases from J, with 6 bases between. This CDR3 region has 11 residues. CDR3 region: CASKFDTEAFF. CDR3 coding DNA: TGTGCCAGCAAGTTTGACACTGAAGCTTTCTTT.

This clonotype turned up a few times. This sequence joins TRBV6-2 or TRBV6-3 and TRBJ2-4, with D perhaps matching TRBD1 (5 bases). The ends were cut back, 5 bases at V and 7 bases at J, with 12 bases in the middle. Germline V gene data show CDR1 as MNHEY and CDR2 as SVGEGT. This CDR3 comprises 13 residues. The CDR3 sequence: CASSTAGLNIQYF. DNA for the CDR3: TGTGCCAGCAGTACGGCAGGGTTGAACATTCAGTACTTC.

The rearrangement joins TRBV10-3 to TRBJ1-1; 7 bases line up with TRBD1. V lost 2 bases, J lost 5 bases, and 2 bases stayed unmatched. The CDR3 totals 13 residues. Germline CDR1 ENHRY, CDR2 SYGVKD. The DNA of the CDR3 is TGTGCCATCAGTGAGGCAGGGGGAACTGAAGCTTTCTTT. This gives the protein CAISEAGGTEAFF.

The rearrangement uses TRBV2 and TRBJ1-2; D call uncertain. Germline CDR1 and CDR2: SNHLY and FYNNEI. V was shortened by 4 bases and J by 4 bases, with 13 bases between the two germline ends. The CDR3 runs 14 residues. The CDR3 reads CASSGGRRSYGYTF. CDR3 coding DNA: TGTGCCAGCAGTGGAGGGCGGCGGAGCTATGGCTACACCTTC. Based on the CDR3 plus reference TRBV2 and TRBJ1-2, the full variable domain is EPEVTQTPSHQVTQMGQEVILRCVPISNHLYFYWYRQILGQKVEFLVSFYNNEISEKSEIFDDQFSVERPDGSNFTLKIRSTKLEDSAMYFCASSGGRRSYGYTFGSGTRLTVV.